This passage covers 25 T cell receptor beta chains from one sample sequenced in a study of blood T cell repertoires in COVID-19. Here immunoSEQ multiplex PCR was the method, and the copy in TCRdb shows in-frame clones only, minus some. Counted here are some 270,000 clones, 90% occurring once; the ten biggest clones make up about 2.1%. The source material was peripheral blood. These receptors came from a woman between 55 and 75 years old with COVID-19, enrolled during active disease.

This chain uses TRBV5-6 with TRBJ2-7; the D gene is possibly TRBD2 (5 bases). Germline-derived CDR1 and CDR2 are SGHDT and YYEEEE. The V end was cut by 0 bases, the J end by 5 bases, with 9 bases between. The CDR3 has 13 amino acids. Here the CDR3 reads CASSLGRENEQYF. CDR3 nucleotide sequence: TGTGCCAGCAGCTTGGGAAGGGAGAACGAGCAGTACTTC. The whole variable domain, filled in from reference TRBV5-6 and TRBJ2-7, reads DAGVTQSPTHLIKTRGQQVTLRCSPKSGHDTVSWYQQALGQGPQFIFQYYEEEERQRGNFPDRFSGHQFPNYSSELNVNALLLGDSALYLCASSLGRENEQYFGPGTRLTVT.

The chain has TRBV7-9 and TRBJ1-2, with 10 bases identical to TRBD1. Germline CDR1 SEHNR, CDR2 FQNEAQ (reference sequence). CDR3 length: 15 amino acids. Germline trimming cut 3 bases from V and 7 bases from J; bases unmatched to any gene: 8. CDR3 DNA: TGTGCCAGCAGCTTTACCGGGACAGGGGTGCGTGGCTACACCTTC. As protein: CASSFTGTGVRGYTF.

In its sample, this clone was seen once. The chain carries TRBV18 and TRBJ1-3; D is unresolved. V lost 2 bases, J lost 0 bases, and 8 bases lay in between. The CDR3 runs to 15 residues. Germline V gene data show CDR1 as KGHSH and CDR2 as LQKENI. The CDR3 sequence: CASSPTGPSGNTIYF. CDR3 coding DNA: TGTGCCAGCTCACCAACGGGTCCCTCTGGAAACACCATATATTTT.

CDR3 amino acids: CSVRQGDYTDTQYF. The CDR3 nucleotides are TGCAGCGTACGACAGGGAGATTACACAGATACGCAGTATTTT. The chain employs TRBV29-1 and TRBJ2-3, with 7 bases that match TRBD1. V was clipped by 6 bases and J by 2 bases; unmatched bases: 8. The V gene's germline CDR1 is SQVTM and CDR2 ANQGSEA. There are 14 residues in the CDR3.

This CDR3 reads CASSLTFPGNEQFF. DNA for the CDR3: TGTGCCAGCAGCTTAACGTTTCCGGGGAATGAGCAGTTCTTC. The chain uses TRBV7-3 and TRBJ2-1; D might be TRBD2 (5 bases). The V and J ends lost 0 bases and 7 bases respectively, with 10 bases between them. The CDR3 spans 14 residues. Looked up from germline, CDR1 is SGHTA and CDR2 is FQGTGA.

This clone is a singleton in its sample. The J gene is TRBJ1-2, the V gene TRBV12-3 or TRBV12-4; no clear D. The V end lost 3 bases, the J end lost 2 bases, and 4 bases lay between the germline ends. The CDR3 extends over 12 amino acids. The CDR3 DNA reads as TGTGCCAGCAGTTTTCCGAACTATGGCTACACCTTC. It yields the protein CASSFPNYGYTF.

The chain links TRBV18 to TRBJ2-1; D uncertain. Trimming shortened V by 0 bases and J by 7 bases, and 22 bases separated the two germline ends. The CDR3 length is 18 residues. Germline V lookup: CDR1 KGHSH, CDR2 LQKENI. The CDR3 sequence: CASSPPMLTITKTNEQFF. The CDR3 DNA follows: TGTGCCAGCTCACCACCCATGTTAACAATCACTAAAACGAATGAGCAGTTCTTC.

This clone has more than one count but fewer than ten. The V call is TRBV20-1, the J call TRBJ2-7; D perhaps matches TRBD2 (6 bases). The CDR3 is 15 residues long. V was shortened by 3 bases and J by 2 bases, with 17 bases between the two germline ends. Germline V gene data show CDR1 as DFQATT and CDR2 as SNEGSKA (reference sequence). Written as DNA, the CDR3 is TGCAGTGCTAGTTTCGGGGAGGCTAAAGCCTACGAGCAGTACTTC. As protein: CSASFGEAKAYEQYF.

The genes are TRBV7-9 and TRBJ2-1, with 8 bases fitting TRBD2. V gave up 4 bases and J gave up 8 bases; unmatched junction bases: 16. CDR1 SEHNR and CDR2 FQNEAQ come from the germline V gene (reference sequence). This CDR3 spans 17 amino acids. CDR3 DNA sequence: TGTGCCAGCAGCTCCCCCGGGGGAGAGCGGGGGACCCATGAGCAGTTCTTC. The encoded protein is CASSSPGGERGTHEQFF.

The J gene is TRBJ1-5, the V gene TRBV7-2, with D hard to call. CDR1 and CDR2 (germline): SGHTA, FQGNSA. V dropped 3 bases and J dropped 6 bases, with 9 bases sitting between them. CDR3 length: 13 amino acids. CDR3 amino acids: CASSFFSGQPQHF. CDR3 coding DNA: TGTGCCAGCAGCTTTTTCAGTGGTCAGCCCCAGCATTTT. Full variable domain (outside the CDR3, taken from reference TRBV7-2 and TRBJ1-5): GAGVSQSPSNKVTEKGKDVELRCDPISGHTALYWYRQSLGQGLEFLIYFQGNSAPDKSGLPSDRFSAERTGGSVSTLTIQRTQQEDSAVYLCASSFFSGQPQHFGDGTRLSIL.

The chain has TRBV25-1 and TRBJ2-7; 7 bases match TRBD1. Trimming cost V 7 bases and J 3 bases; bases outside gene matches: 6. The CDR3 totals 13 residues. CDR1 and CDR2 from the germline V gene are MGHDK and SYGVNS. The CDR3, as DNA: TGTGCCAGCACCCAGGGACAGTACTACGAGCAGTACTTC. It codes for CASTQGQYYEQYF.

In DNA, the CDR3 is TGCAGTGCTAGTATTTACAGGCAGTCCTACGAGCAGTACTTC. The encoded protein is CSASIYRQSYEQYF. This chain joins TRBV20-1 and TRBJ2-7, with a tentative D call TRBD1 (5 bases). CDR3 length equals 14 residues. Trimming pared 3 bases from V and 1 base from J, leaving 13 bases between. Germline CDR1 reads DFQATT; CDR2 reads SNEGSKA (reference sequence).

This clone was picked up one time. CDR3 bases: TGCAGTGCTATTGCCGGGACAGAGCAGTTCTTC. It yields the protein CSAIAGTEQFF. The V gene is TRBV20-1, the J gene TRBJ2-1; the D gene is possibly TRBD1 (6 bases). CDR3 length: 11 amino acids. Germline-derived CDR1 and CDR2 are DFQATT and SNEGSKA (reference sequence). Trimming shortened V by 4 bases and J by 10 bases, and 11 bases separated the two germline ends.

This chain uses TRBV15 with TRBJ1-5; maybe TRBD1 (5 bases). The CDR3 consists of 13 residues. Deletions cut 9 bases from V and 6 bases from J, with 15 bases between. The germline V gene encodes CDR1 LNHNV and CDR2 YYDKDF (reference sequence). This CDR3 reads CATRPGFGQPQHF. CDR3 in DNA: TGTGCCACGAGACCAGGGTTCGGTCAGCCCCAGCATTTT.

The rearrangement uses TRBV7-8 and TRBJ1-1, with TRBD1 identical over 9 bases. J gave up 8 bases and V 0 bases, and 10 bases lay outside the gene matches. CDR1 SGHVS and CDR2 FQNEAQ come from the germline V gene. This CDR3 comprises 16 residues. CDR3 in DNA: TGTGCCAGCAGCTTAGCCAAGTGGGGACAGGGTTGGGAAGCTTTCTTT. It translates to CASSLAKWGQGWEAFF.

This CDR3 is CASSLQGVAETQYF. The CDR3 coding sequence is TGTGCCAGCAGTCTTCAGGGGGTAGCGGAGACCCAGTACTTC. The rearrangement links TRBV25-1 to TRBJ2-5; 7 positions agree with TRBD1. The V and J ends lost 5 bases and 5 bases, in that order; junction bases with no gene match: 8. This CDR3 region has 14 residues. Germline assignment: CDR1 MGHDK and CDR2 SYGVNS.

The CDR3 sequence is CASSERLNEKLFF. The CDR3 region has the DNA TGTGCCAGCAGTGAAAGACTTAATGAAAAACTGTTTTTT. This chain uses TRBV6-4 with TRBJ1-4; D not certain. Per germline, CDR1 MRHNA and CDR2 SNTAGT. The V end lost 3 bases, the J end lost 4 bases, and 6 bases lay between the germline ends. CDR3 length: 13 residues.

This chain connects TRBV19 to TRBJ1-5, with 8 positions matching TRBD1. V shed 3 bases, J shed 8 bases, and the junction held 15 bases outside the gene matches. Germline CDR1 LNHDA, CDR2 SQIVND (reference sequence). The CDR3 length is 17 residues. CDR3 nucleotide sequence: TGTGCCAGTAGTATCCCAAAGACAGGGGTTGGGGAGAAGCCCCAGCATTTT. It is translated as CASSIPKTGVGEKPQHF.

V and J are TRBV7-3 and TRBJ1-2, with D tentatively TRBD1 (6 bases). This CDR3 contains 13 residues. CDR1 and CDR2 from the germline V gene are SGHTA and FQGTGA. The V end lost 5 bases, the J end lost 2 bases, and 9 bases lay between the germline ends. The CDR3 is CASSTTGNYGYTF. Here the CDR3 DNA reads TGTGCCAGCAGCACGACAGGAAACTATGGCTACACCTTC.

The chain couples TRBV7-8 to TRBJ1-4; TRBD1 might be the D (6 bases). The V end lost 0 bases, the J end lost 0 bases, and 8 bases lay between the germline ends. Germline CDR1 and CDR2: SGHVS and FQNEAQ. This CDR3 contains 16 residues. The CDR3 is CASSLADSATNEKLFF. In nucleotides, the CDR3 is TGTGCCAGCAGCTTAGCGGACAGTGCAACTAATGAAAAACTGTTTTTT.

J is TRBJ1-4 and V is TRBV27; 7 positions match TRBD1. Unmatched junction bases numbered 4, after V lost 5 bases and J lost 1 base. This CDR3 region has 15 residues. Per the germline V gene, CDR1 is MNHEY and CDR2 is SMNVEV (reference sequence). CDR3 sequence (DNA): TGTGCCAGCAGTCCCCGACAGGGAACTAATGAAAAACTGTTTTTT. This sequence encodes CASSPRQGTNEKLFF.

Here the CDR3 reads CASRRDRVFYGYTF. The CDR3 coding sequence is TGTGCCAGTAGGCGGGACAGGGTTTTCTATGGCTACACCTTC. This chain joins TRBV19 and TRBJ1-2; 9 positions match TRBD1. Germline V gene lookup returns CDR1 LNHDA and CDR2 SQIVND (reference sequence). V gave up 6 bases and J gave up 4 bases; unmatched junction bases: 6. The CDR3 sequence is 14 residues long. The full variable domain, rest sourced from reference TRBV19 and TRBJ1-2, is DGGITQSPKYLFRKEGQNVTLSCEQNLNHDAMYWYRQDPGQGLRLIYYSQIVNDFQKGDIAEGYSVSREKKESFPLTVTSAQKNPTAFYLCASRRDRVFYGYTFGSGTRLTVV.

The chain is built from TRBV18 and TRBJ1-4, with 7 bases lining up with TRBD1. This CDR3 region has 16 residues. With 3 bases clipped from V and 7 bases from J, the junction kept 11 bases outside the gene matches. From germline, CDR1 is KGHSH and CDR2 LQKENI. CDR3 in amino acids: CASSPITGQEAEKLFF. The CDR3 coding sequence is TGTGCCAGCTCACCCATCACCGGACAGGAGGCTGAAAAACTGTTTTTT.

V and J are TRBV18 and TRBJ1-2; possible D gene TRBD1, 6 bases. Trimming removed 0 bases from V and 2 bases from J, with 13 bases in between. This CDR3 has 16 amino acids. The germline gives CDR1 KGHSH, CDR2 LQKENI. The DNA for the CDR3 is TGTGCCAGCTCACCACCTCCGGGACAAATAAACTATGGCTACACCTTC. Translating gives CASSPPPGQINYGYTF.

V gene TRBV5-1 combines with J gene TRBJ2-7; 7 bases are a match to TRBD1. After removal of 0 bases from V and 1 base from J, the junction contained 4 bases not matched to a gene. Germline CDR1 reads SGHRS; CDR2 reads YFSETQ. CDR3 length equals 15 residues. The CDR3 DNA reads TGCGCCAGCAGCTTGGAGGGGGCGAGATCCTACGAGCAGTACTTC. This gives the protein CASSLEGARSYEQYF.